Below are 12 T cell receptor beta chains sequenced from a single sample in a study of HIV-infected patients and healthy controls. Alpha and beta constant-region primers primed reverse transcription of around 500 ng RNA. Each of the alpha and beta chains got its own library through chain-specific third strand synthesis with indices. MiXCR, run by TCRdb on the 5' RACE reads, gives a single entry per CDR3 protein. The sample comprises 7,000 to 8,500 distinct CDR3 sequences, 5% to 6.5% of which are singletons, and approximately 23% rests with the top ten. No cell fractionation was done, so the repertoire covers all unsorted peripheral blood T cells. The material sequenced was blood, taken before antiretroviral therapy. The receptors stem from an adult with HIV infection.

This clonotype was seen at least ten times. The gene calls are TRBV4-1 and TRBJ2-5, with a weak D call TRBD2 (6 bases). From germline, CDR1 is MGHRA and CDR2 YSYEKL. The CDR3 is made up of 14 amino acids. Trimming pared 4 bases from V and 4 bases from J, leaving 13 bases between. CDR3 bases: TGCGCCAGCAGCCTAGGACTTAGCGGAGAGACCCAGTACTTC. As protein: CASSLGLSGETQYF.

The chain combines TRBV4-1 with TRBJ1-1, with TRBD1 identical over 7 bases. The CDR3 covers 15 residues. V shed 4 bases and J 5 bases; nucleotides not matched to a gene: 10. CDR1 is MGHRA and CDR2 is YSYEKL in the germline V gene. For the CDR3, the DNA is TGCGCCAGCAGCCTTCGACAGGGCGATAGGACTGAAGCTTTCTTT. Translated, it gives CASSLRQGDRTEAFF.

This clonotype is judged medium-sized. This chain uses TRBV7-2 with TRBJ2-5; 9 nucleotides line up with TRBD2. V was clipped by 2 bases and J by 3 bases; unmatched bases: 7. The CDR3 totals 16 residues. CDR1 SGHTA and CDR2 FQGNSA come from the germline V gene. The DNA of the CDR3 is TGTGCCAGCAGCTTAAAAGCGGGGGGCGTTAAAGAGACCCAGTACTTC. Amino acid sequence: CASSLKAGGVKETQYF.

This clonotype was detected many times. This sequence joins TRBV5-5 and TRBJ1-6; D is undetermined. This CDR3 is 13 amino acids long. CDR1 SGHKS and CDR2 YYEKEE come from the germline V gene (reference sequence). The V end lost 2 bases, the J end lost 7 bases, and 7 bases lay between the germline ends. CDR3 nucleotide sequence: TGTGCCAGCAGCTTTGTCGACAATTCACCCCTCCACTTT. It specifies CASSFVDNSPLHF. Full variable domain (rest looked up from reference TRBV5-5 and TRBJ1-6): DAGVTQSPTHLIKTRGQQVTLRCSPISGHKSVSWYQQVLGQGPQFIFQYYEKEERGRGNFPDRFSARQFPNYSSELNVNALLLGDSALYLCASSFVDNSPLHFGNGTRLTVT.

Ten or more counts support this clonotype. The chain recombines TRBV6-2 or TRBV6-3 with TRBJ2-5; TRBD2 matches 13 bases. Losses at the gene ends were 6 bases for V and 5 bases for J; bases not matched to a gene: 6. This CDR3 comprises 15 residues. The germline gives CDR1 MNHEY, CDR2 SVGEGT. The CDR3 nucleotides are TGTGCCAGCAGCAGACTAGCGGGGGGCCTGGAGACCCAGTACTTC. This translates into CASSRLAGGLETQYF.

This clonotype has a count of ten or more. The V and J genes are TRBV6-2 or TRBV6-3 and TRBJ2-5; maybe TRBD1 (6 bases). The CDR3 covers 14 residues. The V gene's germline CDR1 is MNHEY and CDR2 SVGEGT. Trimming shortened V by 5 bases and J by 4 bases, and 14 bases separated the two germline ends. The CDR3 loop reads CASSQQGQIETQYF. For the CDR3, the DNA is TGTGCCAGCAGTCAACAAGGACAGATAGAGACCCAGTACTTC.

This clonotype appeared many times. V and J are TRBV3-1 and TRBJ2-1, with TRBD2 identical over 13 bases. CDR3 length: 18 residues. Germline V CDR1 and CDR2: LGHDT, YNNKEL (reference sequence). Trimming at V came to 2 bases and at J to 6 bases, leaving 10 bases not matched to a gene. The CDR3 bases are TGTGCCAGCAGCCAAAGAGCGCCGACTAGCGGGGGGATCAATGAGCAGTTCTTC. It specifies CASSQRAPTSGGINEQFF.

The J gene is TRBJ2-1, the V gene TRBV4-3; 10 bases map to TRBD2. Germline values: CDR1 LGHNA, CDR2 YSLEER. The trim removed 4 bases at V and 7 bases at J, leaving 10 bases unmatched. The CDR3 runs 16 residues. This CDR3 is CASSPSRAGGTNEQFF. CDR3 nucleotide sequence: TGCGCCAGCAGCCCCTCTCGAGCGGGGGGGACTAATGAGCAGTTCTTC.

This clonotype qualifies as medium-sized. CDR3 in DNA: TGTGCCAGCAGTTTGGGAGGGGCAGATACGCAGTATTTT. The encoded protein is CASSLGGADTQYF. The chain carries TRBV6-6 and TRBJ2-3, with 7 positions matching TRBD2. After removal of 4 bases from V and 4 bases from J, the junction contained 2 bases not matched to a gene. The CDR3 runs 13 residues. Germline V gives CDR1 MNHNY, CDR2 SVGAGI (reference sequence).

This clonotype was detected many times. The V and J genes are TRBV6-5 and TRBJ2-7; no reliable D call. The CDR3 sequence is 14 residues long. Between the trimmed V and J ends, which lost 1 base and 2 bases, there was a span of 9 bases. Germline V lookup: CDR1 MNHEY, CDR2 SVGAGI. CDR3 coding DNA: TGTGCCAGCAGTTACTGGCAGGTTACCTACGAGCAGTACTTC. It encodes CASSYWQVTYEQYF.

This clonotype has ten or more counts. The J gene is TRBJ1-5, the V gene TRBV7-9; D perhaps matches TRBD1 (6 bases). CDR3 length: 14 amino acids. Trimming took off 5 bases at V and 0 bases at J, with 8 bases between the two ends. The germline V gene has CDR1 SEHNR and CDR2 FQNEAQ (reference sequence). CDR3 in amino acids: CASSRGGSNQPQHF. For the CDR3, the DNA is TGTGCCAGCAGCCGAGGGGGTAGCAATCAGCCCCAGCATTTT. Full variable domain (outside the CDR3, taken from reference TRBV7-9 and TRBJ1-5): DTGVSQNPRHKITKRGQNVTFRCDPISEHNRLYWYRQTLGQGPEFLTYFQNEAQLEKSRLLSDRFSAERPKGSFSTLEIQRTEQGDSAMYLCASSRGGSNQPQHFGDGTRLSIL.

This clonotype was seen repeatedly, ten times or more. The chain carries TRBV19 and TRBJ2-2, with D hard to call. The germline V gene has CDR1 LNHDA and CDR2 SQIVND (reference sequence). V was clipped by 1 base and J by 0 bases, with 3 bases between them. This CDR3 comprises 14 residues. CDR3 coding DNA: TGTGCCAGTAGTATAGTTCCGAACACCGGGGAGCTGTTTTTT. It translates to CASSIVPNTGELFF.